Shown below are 11 T cell receptor beta chains from a single sample sequenced in a study of blood T cells in healthy people across ages. A J-beta primer mix and a sample-barcoded 5' primer were used in a second PCR of about 7 to 12 cycles. TCRdb ran MiXCR on the 5' RACE reads and lists one entry per CDR3 protein. Here the sample spans 800,000 or so distinct CDR3 sequences, 55% to 65% being singletons. Material: blood. The source is a man aged 25 to 40 in good health.

This clonotype was detected once. The chain couples TRBV6-6 to TRBJ1-1; the D is unclear. CDR1 is MNHNY and CDR2 is SVGAGI in the germline V gene (reference sequence). Trimming left V 7 bases short and J 1 base short, with 7 bases between. The CDR3 consists of 12 residues. CDR3 sequence: CASTPQNTEAFF. CDR3 DNA sequence: TGTGCCAGCACCCCCCAGAACACTGAAGCTTTCTTT.

This rearrangement joins TRBV10-3 to TRBJ1-2, with 8 bases lining up with TRBD1. CDR3 length: 14 residues. Germline V gives CDR1 ENHRY, CDR2 SYGVKD. With V trimmed by 6 bases and J by 4 bases, 7 bases remained unmatched. In DNA, the CDR3 is TGTGCCATCAGCCCGGGACAGGAATCCTATGGCTACACCTTC. Encoded protein: CAISPGQESYGYTF.

The chain combines TRBV5-1 with TRBJ1-2, with 8 bases lining up with TRBD1. This CDR3 region has 16 residues. The V gene's germline CDR1 is SGHRS and CDR2 YFSETQ. Losses at the gene ends were 4 bases for V and 10 bases for J; bases not matched to a gene: 18. CDR3 protein: CASSTGQTGGSKVYTF. CDR3 nucleotides: TGCGCCAGCAGCACCGGCCAAACAGGGGGTTCGAAAGTCTACACCTTC.

Remarks on this clonotype: The germline gene is not matched at one end of the junction; a read error may be the cause. The genes are TRBV4-3 and TRBJ2-1, with 9 bases lining up with TRBD2. The germline CDR1 and CDR2 sequences are LGHNA and YSLEER. The CDR3 consists of 15 residues. CDR3 sequence reads: CASSPLAGLYNEQFF. The DNA for the CDR3 is TGTGCCAGCAGCCCGCTAGCGGGGTTATACAATGAGCAGTTCTTC.

This clonotype was seen a handful of times. CDR3 bases: TGTGCCATCAGTGATCGGGACAGGGGTCATTACGAGCAGTACTTC. Amino acids: CAISDRDRGHYEQYF. This sequence joins TRBV10-3 and TRBJ2-7; 10 nucleotides agree with TRBD1. The V and J ends lost 3 bases and 4 bases, in that order; junction bases with no gene match: 6. Germline V CDR1 and CDR2: ENHRY, SYGVKD. This CDR3 spans 15 amino acids.

The chain carries TRBV3-1 and TRBJ2-7; D not resolved. V shed 8 bases and J shed 1 base, with 12 bases lying between them. Germline V gene lookup returns CDR1 LGHDT and CDR2 YNNKEL (reference sequence). There are 13 residues in the CDR3. CDR3 loop: CASGYTISYEQYF. CDR3 in DNA: TGTGCCAGCGGGTATACTATTTCCTACGAGCAGTACTTC.

The CDR3 sequence: CAHGPSGGSTDTQYF. CDR3 in DNA: TGTGCTCATGGGCCTAGCGGGGGGAGCACAGATACGCAGTATTTT. V is TRBV28 and J is TRBJ2-3, with 11 bases lining up with TRBD2. The germline CDR1 and CDR2 sequences are MDHEN and SYDVKM. There are 15 residues in the CDR3.

This chain connects TRBV24-1 to TRBJ2-7; 7 positions match TRBD2. J gave up 3 bases and V 0 bases, and 4 bases lay outside the gene matches. There are 15 residues in the CDR3. Germline values: CDR1 KGHDR, CDR2 SFDVKD. The CDR3 sequence is CATSDLSSGVYEQYF. DNA of the CDR3: TGTGCCACCAGTGATTTGTCCAGCGGGGTCTACGAGCAGTACTTC.

This clonotype was recorded many times. The chain uses TRBV12-3 or TRBV12-4 and TRBJ2-1; D assignment may be TRBD1 or TRBD2 (5 bases each). V lost 4 bases and J lost 2, with 12 bases in between. This CDR3 spans 15 amino acids. Written as DNA, the CDR3 is TGTGCCAGCAGTTCCTGGGACGCCGCCTACAATGAGCAGTTCTTC. Residues: CASSSWDAAYNEQFF.

V usage is TRBV5-5 and J usage is TRBJ2-4; 8 nucleotides align to TRBD1. The assigned J gene may be wrong: the sequence end matches TRBJ2-7 better. The germline V gene encodes CDR1 SGHKS and CDR2 YYEKEE (reference sequence). This CDR3 has 17 residues. The CDR3 coding sequence is TGTGCCAGCAGCTTGAGCCCCGGGACAGGCCTATCCTACGAGCAGTACTTC. It yields the protein CASSLSPGTGLSYEQYF.

The V gene is TRBV12-3 or TRBV12-4, the J gene TRBJ2-4, with a tentative D call TRBD2 (7 bases). The last part of the DNA fits TRBJ2-7 better; the J call may be wrong. The CDR3 has 14 residues. The CDR3 DNA follows: TGTGCCAGCAGGTATCGGGGAGGGGGCTACGAGCAGTACTTC. Its protein is CASRYRGGGYEQYF.